The present entry profiles one T cell receptor beta chain with its context. The identical CDR3 is also encoded by other nucleotide sequences in the sample. This entry is derived from a study of control samples from healthy donors and cancer patients. CDR3 size: 14 residues. Trimming took 1 base from V and 4 from J, leaving 10 bases between them. Germline V gene data show CDR1 as SGHTA and CDR2 as FQGNSA. Sequencing was performed with immunoSEQ multiplex PCR; in TCRdb, only in-frame clones are kept and a portion is missing. The data contain around 90,000 clones, over 75% of them singletons. The rearrangement uses TRBV7-2 and TRBJ1-1, with D possibly TRBD1 on 5 matching bases. The receptor was derived from a woman in her thirties or forties in good health. Sequenced: blood. CDR3 region: CASSLGGVSTEAFF. The CDR3 region has the DNA TGTGCCAGCAGCTTAGGGGGGGTCAGCACTGAAGCTTTCTTT.